A selection of T cell receptor beta chains follows, all from one sample in a study of cytomegalovirus exposure and HLA in healthy donors. Data came from immunoSEQ multiplex PCR; TCRdb stores just in-frame clones and leaves some out. The sample lists roughly 100,000 clones, 70% to 80% occurring once. Sequenced material: PBMCs. These receptors originate from a middle-aged man in good health and CMV-seronegative. The CDR3 runs from the conserved cysteine through the conserved F or W. Fields, in order: J gene, clone size, V gene, D gene, CDR3 protein, CDR3 DNA. A D gene is named only where the DNA matches it firmly. Part of the rows lack a size; the others show once, few, many or a class for expanded clones.

j_call: TRBJ1-1
clone_size: once
v_call: TRBV28
d_call: .
cdr3_aa: CASSSQGYTEAFF
cdr3_nt: TGTGCCAGCAGTAGTCAGGGTTACACTGAAGCTTTCTTT

j_call: TRBJ2-7
clone_size: .
v_call: TRBV19
d_call: .
cdr3_aa: CASSFGTYSSYEQYF
cdr3_nt: TGTGCCAGTAGTTTCGGGACTTACAGCTCCTACGAGCAGTACTTC

j_call: TRBJ1-1
clone_size: .
v_call: TRBV18
d_call: .
cdr3_aa: CASSPPGPQGRGVFF
cdr3_nt: TGTGCCAGCTCACCCCCGGGACCGCAGGGGAGGGGAGTTTTCTTT

j_call: TRBJ2-1
clone_size: .
v_call: TRBV7-3
d_call: TRBD1
cdr3_aa: CASSSGTGYNEQFF
cdr3_nt: TGTGCCAGCAGCTCCGGGACAGGGTACAATGAGCAGTTCTTC

j_call: TRBJ2-7
clone_size: .
v_call: TRBV2
d_call: TRBD1
cdr3_aa: CASSSRTGGWYEQYF
cdr3_nt: TGTGCCAGCAGTTCCCGAACAGGGGGCTGGTACGAGCAGTACTTC

j_call: TRBJ2-7
clone_size: .
v_call: TRBV2
d_call: TRBD1
cdr3_aa: CASSDETGGDEQYF
cdr3_nt: TGTGCCAGCAGTGATGAGACAGGGGGTGACGAGCAGTACTTC

j_call: TRBJ2-1
clone_size: .
v_call: TRBV5-1
d_call: .
cdr3_aa: CASSLEDSGEQFF
cdr3_nt: TGCGCCAGCAGCTTGGAGGACTCCGGTGAGCAGTTCTTC

j_call: TRBJ2-2
clone_size: .
v_call: TRBV25-1
d_call: TRBD1
cdr3_aa: CASSALKGQANTGELFF
cdr3_nt: TGTGCCAGCAGTGCCCTAAAGGGACAGGCAAACACCGGGGAGCTGTTTTTT

j_call: TRBJ1-5
clone_size: .
v_call: TRBV25-1
d_call: .
cdr3_aa: CASSESGTRGNQPQHF
cdr3_nt: TGTGCCAGCAGTGAATCGGGGACACGAGGGAATCAGCCCCAGCATTTT

j_call: TRBJ2-3
clone_size: .
v_call: TRBV5-6
d_call: .
cdr3_aa: CATHRGGADTQYF
cdr3_nt: TGTGCCACCCACAGGGGCGGGGCAGATACGCAGTATTTT

j_call: TRBJ2-1
clone_size: .
v_call: TRBV29-1
d_call: .
cdr3_aa: CSVADNEQFF
cdr3_nt: TGCAGCGTTGCGGACAATGAGCAGTTCTTC

j_call: TRBJ1-1
clone_size: few
v_call: TRBV7-9
d_call: .
cdr3_aa: CASSSQRINTEAFF
cdr3_nt: TGTGCCAGCAGCTCCCAGAGGATTAACACTGAAGCTTTCTTT

j_call: TRBJ2-5
clone_size: .
v_call: TRBV6-1
d_call: TRBD2
cdr3_aa: CASSARLAGLETQYF
cdr3_nt: TGTGCCAGCAGTGCCAGACTAGCGGGGTTGGAGACCCAGTACTTC

j_call: TRBJ2-7
clone_size: .
v_call: TRBV5-3
d_call: TRBD2
cdr3_aa: CARTTPEGGDGSYEQYF
cdr3_nt: TGTGCCAGAACGACCCCAGAGGGAGGGGATGGTTCCTACGAGCAGTACTTC

j_call: TRBJ2-7
clone_size: few
v_call: TRBV19
d_call: TRBD2
cdr3_aa: CATQGGAYEQYF
cdr3_nt: TGTGCCACCCAGGGAGGGGCTTACGAGCAGTACTTC

j_call: TRBJ1-1
clone_size: few
v_call: TRBV7-6
d_call: .
cdr3_aa: CASSLDAMNTEAFF
cdr3_nt: TGTGCCAGCAGCTTAGATGCGATGAACACTGAAGCTTTCTTT

j_call: TRBJ1-1
clone_size: .
v_call: TRBV11-2
d_call: .
cdr3_aa: CASSPWGGSATEAFF
cdr3_nt: TGTGCCAGCAGCCCATGGGGGGGTTCGGCCACTGAAGCTTTCTTT

j_call: TRBJ2-7
clone_size: .
v_call: TRBV7-9
d_call: TRBD1
cdr3_aa: CASTLGQGIYEQYF
cdr3_nt: TGTGCCAGCACCCTGGGACAGGGGATCTACGAGCAGTACTTC

j_call: TRBJ2-7
clone_size: few
v_call: TRBV7-9
d_call: TRBD1
cdr3_aa: CASSFTDRPASYEQYF
cdr3_nt: TGTGCCAGCAGCTTCACGGACAGGCCTGCTTCCTACGAGCAGTACTTC

j_call: TRBJ1-6
clone_size: .
v_call: TRBV21-1
d_call: .
cdr3_aa: CASRRLSKRTASSPLHF
cdr3_nt: TGTGCCAGCAGACGACTCTCAAAACGGACAGCTTCTTCACCCCTCCACTTT

j_call: TRBJ1-1
clone_size: .
v_call: TRBV6-5
d_call: .
cdr3_aa: CASGITEAFF
cdr3_nt: TGTGCTTCAGGGATCACTGAAGCTTTCTTT

j_call: TRBJ1-1
clone_size: .
v_call: TRBV12-5
d_call: .
cdr3_aa: CASGLSVVLGAISGTEAFF
cdr3_nt: TGTGCTAGTGGTTTGTCCGTAGTTTTGGGGGCGATCTCCGGGACTGAAGCTTTCTTT

j_call: TRBJ2-7
clone_size: once
v_call: TRBV19
d_call: TRBD2
cdr3_aa: CASSIGDGGTTGQYF
cdr3_nt: TGTGCCAGTAGTATAGGAGATGGGGGGACTACGGGGCAGTACTTC

j_call: TRBJ2-7
clone_size: few
v_call: TRBV5-1
d_call: .
cdr3_aa: CASSSRDEQYF
cdr3_nt: TGCGCCAGCAGCTCCCGTGACGAGCAGTACTTC

j_call: TRBJ2-1
clone_size: few
v_call: TRBV6-5
d_call: .
cdr3_aa: CASSYFAGNEQFF
cdr3_nt: TGTGCCAGCAGTTACTTTGCGGGGAATGAGCAGTTCTTC

j_call: TRBJ2-4
clone_size: .
v_call: TRBV9
d_call: TRBD1
cdr3_aa: CASSQGTGFIWNIQYF
cdr3_nt: TGTGCCAGCAGCCAAGGGACAGGGTTTATATGGAACATTCAGTACTTC

j_call: TRBJ1-2
clone_size: .
v_call: TRBV5-6
d_call: .
cdr3_aa: CASSLFRANYGYTF
cdr3_nt: TGTGCCAGCAGCTTGTTCAGGGCGAACTATGGCTACACCTTC

j_call: TRBJ2-3
clone_size: .
v_call: TRBV7-3
d_call: TRBD2
cdr3_aa: CASSPSGGMDTQYF
cdr3_nt: TGTGCCAGCAGCCCCAGCGGGGGGATGGATACGCAGTATTTT

j_call: TRBJ1-3
clone_size: .
v_call: TRBV6-5
d_call: TRBD1
cdr3_aa: CASSFAGTGGNTIYF
cdr3_nt: TGTGCCAGCAGTTTCGCCGGGACAGGAGGAAACACCATATATTTT

j_call: TRBJ2-7
clone_size: .
v_call: TRBV6-1
d_call: .
cdr3_aa: CASSELGTALYEQYF
cdr3_nt: TGTGCCAGCAGTGAATTAGGGACTGCACTCTACGAGCAGTACTTC

j_call: TRBJ1-1
clone_size: .
v_call: TRBV29-1
d_call: .
cdr3_aa: CSVAPRVVMNTEAFF
cdr3_nt: TGCAGCGTTGCGCCCCGCGTGGTAATGAACACTGAAGCTTTCTTT

j_call: TRBJ1-5
clone_size: .
v_call: TRBV7-2
d_call: .
cdr3_aa: CASSEDWGVNQPQHF
cdr3_nt: TGTGCCAGCAGCGAGGACTGGGGGGTTAATCAGCCCCAGCATTTT